These T cell receptor beta chains were read from a single sample in a study of T cells in Graves' hyperthyroidism and ophthalmopathy. TCRdb re-analysed the multiplex PCR reads in MiXCR, keeping a single row per CDR3 protein. The table has around 190,000 distinct CDR3 sequences, about a sixth seen once; the top ten hold roughly 49%. The specimen sequenced was blood. Receptors originate from a woman aged 50 to 65 with Graves' hyperthyroidism. Both conserved end residues are part of each CDR3. The D gene is left open where the match is weak. Size tells how often a clone was seen (once, few, many) or the class of an expanded clone, and some rows leave it out.

D | size | J | V | CDR3 | DNA
TRBD1 | few | TRBJ2-2 | TRBV29-1 | CSVSGQGTGTGELFF | TGCAGCGTCTCGGGACAGGGAACGGGCACCGGGGAGCTGTTTTTT
TRBD2 | many | TRBJ2-7 | TRBV12-3/TRBV12-4 | CASSLWTSGNYEQYF | TGTGCCAGCAGTCTATGGACTAGCGGAAACTACGAGCAGTACTTC
NA | many | TRBJ2-3 | TRBV12-3/TRBV12-4 | CASSLAGGGVSTDTQYF | TGTGCCAGCAGTTTAGCGGGAGGGGGGGTTAGCACAGATACGCAGTATTTT
TRBD1 | NA | TRBJ2-5 | TRBV10-1 | CASSGRTGGQETQYF | TGCGCCAGCAGTGGCCGGACAGGGGGCCAAGAGACCCAGTACTTC
NA | many | TRBJ1-5 | TRBV5-5 | CASSLDILVEPQHF | TGTGCCAGCAGCTTGGATATACTGGTGGAGCCCCAGCATTTT
NA | NA | TRBJ2-1 | TRBV18 | CAGSPRPSDEQFF | TGTGCCGGCTCACCACGGCCGTCAGATGAGCAGTTCTTC
NA | few | TRBJ1-5 | TRBV7-2 | CASSPGHGGDQPQHF | TGTGCCAGCAGCCCCGGTCATGGGGGGGATCAGCCCCAGCATTTT
NA | NA | TRBJ2-3 | TRBV19 | CASSMSGSTDTQYF | TGTGCCAGTAGTATGAGCGGGAGCACAGATACGCAGTATTTT
NA | many | TRBJ1-1 | TRBV6-1 | CASSQTGMATEAFF | TGTGCCAGCTCTCAAACAGGGATGGCCACTGAAGCTTTCTTT
NA | many | TRBJ2-5 | TRBV27 | CASSYGGQQETQYF | TGTGCCAGCAGTTACGGAGGACAGCAAGAGACCCAGTACTTC
NA | few | TRBJ2-1 | TRBV5-1 | CASSLAAGGPYNEQFF | TGCGCCAGCAGCTTAGCTGCTGGAGGTCCCTACAATGAGCAGTTCTTC
NA | many | TRBJ1-1 | TRBV20-1 | CSARGTLQRNEAFF | TGCAGTGCTAGAGGCACACTTCAGCGGAATGAAGCTTTCTTT
TRBD2 | many | TRBJ2-1 | TRBV25-1 | CASSEGSGVYNEQFF | TGTGCCAGCAGTGAAGGTAGCGGGGTCTACAATGAGCAGTTCTTC
NA | once | TRBJ2-1 | TRBV11-2 | CASSEGGAYNEQFF | TGTGCCAGCAGCGAAGGGGGGGCCTACAATGAGCAGTTCTTC
TRBD2 | many | TRBJ2-7 | TRBV7-3 | CASSLGSSGKAEQYF | TGTGCCAGCAGCTTAGGGTCTAGCGGGAAAGCCGAGCAGTACTTC
TRBD2 | few | TRBJ2-1 | TRBV15 | CATSRPQLAGVNNEQFF | TGTGCCACCAGCAGACCCCAACTAGCGGGAGTCAACAATGAGCAGTTCTTC
NA | few | TRBJ2-7 | TRBV4-1 | CASSQGGQNYEQYF | TGCGCCAGCAGCCAAGGCGGTCAGAACTACGAGCAGTACTTC
NA | many | TRBJ1-1 | TRBV6-2/TRBV6-3 | CASSYRAGNTEAFF | TGTGCCAGCAGTTACAGGGCGGGAAACACTGAAGCTTTCTTT
TRBD1 | many | TRBJ2-1 | TRBV7-9 | CASSFEGQGNEQFF | TGTGCCAGCAGCTTCGAGGGACAGGGCAATGAGCAGTTCTTC
NA | NA | TRBJ2-1 | TRBV7-2 | CASSLAYGGSYNEQFF | TGTGCCAGCAGCTTAGCATACGGCGGATCCTACAATGAGCAGTTCTTC
NA | few | TRBJ1-1 | TRBV29-1 | CSVSWGQTNTEAFF | TGCAGCGTTAGTTGGGGGCAAACGAACACTGAAGCTTTCTTT
TRBD1 | many | TRBJ2-1 | TRBV3-1 | CASSQRTGENEQFF | TGTGCCAGCAGCCAACGGACAGGGGAAAATGAGCAGTTCTTC